The rows below give T cell receptor beta chains drawn from one sample of a study of blood T cell repertoires in COVID-19. The repertoire was sequenced with immunoSEQ multiplex PCR; TCRdb's copy has only in-frame clones and lacks some. This repertoire shows hundreds of thousands of clones, about 88% found once; its top ten account for about 3%. Input material: PBMCs or T cells enriched from blood (not recorded which). These receptors originate from a woman in her 50s who had recovered from COVID-19. Each CDR3 is given with its conserved first and last residue. Each record gives: clone size, V gene, J gene, CDR3 protein. The size of a clone is reported for some rows only, either as once, few or many, or as a class for expanded clones.

clone size: NA
V gene: TRBV5-4
J gene: TRBJ2-5
CDR3 protein: CASSRDRDGTQYF

clone size: NA
V gene: TRBV30
J gene: TRBJ1-3
CDR3 protein: CAWNRAEGNTIYF

clone size: NA
V gene: TRBV7-2
J gene: TRBJ2-5
CDR3 protein: CASRSGSLETQYF

clone size: NA
V gene: TRBV7-3
J gene: TRBJ2-6
CDR3 protein: CASSSETGGPGFANVLTF

clone size: few
V gene: TRBV4-2
J gene: TRBJ2-7
CDR3 protein: CASSLSDRDSYEQYF

clone size: NA
V gene: TRBV5-5
J gene: TRBJ1-5
CDR3 protein: CASSQDGMVNQPQHF

clone size: NA
V gene: TRBV7-2
J gene: TRBJ1-6
CDR3 protein: CASSLDRIRGGLYNSPLHF

clone size: NA
V gene: TRBV7-9
J gene: TRBJ2-7
CDR3 protein: CASSLGAAILIEQYF

clone size: NA
V gene: TRBV18
J gene: TRBJ1-2
CDR3 protein: CASSPRTGGGYTF

clone size: NA
V gene: TRBV3-1/TRBV3-2
J gene: TRBJ1-2
CDR3 protein: CASSQARVSYGYTF

clone size: NA
V gene: TRBV28
J gene: TRBJ1-4
CDR3 protein: CASSTDRYTNEKLFF

clone size: NA
V gene: TRBV11-2
J gene: TRBJ1-4
CDR3 protein: CASSPPRGYEKLFF

clone size: NA
V gene: TRBV5-6
J gene: TRBJ2-3
CDR3 protein: CASSLAVTLQSTDTQYF

clone size: NA
V gene: TRBV5-1
J gene: TRBJ2-1
CDR3 protein: CASSDQLAEEQFF

clone size: NA
V gene: TRBV15
J gene: TRBJ1-2
CDR3 protein: CATSPTVANYGYTF

clone size: few
V gene: TRBV7-2
J gene: TRBJ1-2
CDR3 protein: CASSLSFYLAQGAGYTF

clone size: once
V gene: TRBV28
J gene: TRBJ2-7
CDR3 protein: CASSPWERDHEQYF

clone size: NA
V gene: TRBV5-1
J gene: TRBJ2-7
CDR3 protein: CASSPRLAGEYEQYF

clone size: NA
V gene: TRBV5-1
J gene: TRBJ1-4
CDR3 protein: CASSLAGTGDEKLFF

clone size: NA
V gene: TRBV30
J gene: TRBJ2-6
CDR3 protein: CAWSGLPESNVLTF

clone size: once
V gene: TRBV24-1
J gene: TRBJ2-2
CDR3 protein: CATSDWGQQKNTGELFF

clone size: few
V gene: TRBV4-2
J gene: TRBJ1-4
CDR3 protein: CASSYRSGGEKLFF

clone size: NA
V gene: TRBV5-1
J gene: TRBJ2-1
CDR3 protein: CASSLAGQASYNEQFF

clone size: NA
V gene: TRBV7-9
J gene: TRBJ2-2
CDR3 protein: CAPGRAGELFF

clone size: NA
V gene: TRBV11-2
J gene: TRBJ2-1
CDR3 protein: CASSLDRYNEQFF

clone size: NA
V gene: TRBV28
J gene: TRBJ1-1
CDR3 protein: CACQRLVMNTEAFF

clone size: few
V gene: TRBV5-1
J gene: TRBJ2-7
CDR3 protein: CASSSRLAGGAEQYF

clone size: NA
V gene: TRBV6-5
J gene: TRBJ1-1
CDR3 protein: CASSGTTNTEAFF

clone size: NA
V gene: TRBV5-1
J gene: TRBJ2-1
CDR3 protein: CASSGLAGSSYNEQFF

clone size: NA
V gene: TRBV5-6
J gene: TRBJ2-2
CDR3 protein: CASSLGAGGSSGELFF

clone size: NA
V gene: TRBV30
J gene: TRBJ1-2
CDR3 protein: CAWTRGYGYTF

clone size: NA
V gene: TRBV9
J gene: TRBJ1-1
CDR3 protein: CASSVGGLRTEAFF

clone size: NA
V gene: TRBV12-3/TRBV12-4
J gene: TRBJ2-3
CDR3 protein: CASSLALPSTQYF

clone size: NA
V gene: TRBV6-1
J gene: TRBJ2-1
CDR3 protein: CASSDPAGGTYNEQFF

clone size: NA
V gene: TRBV7-2
J gene: TRBJ1-3
CDR3 protein: CASSWGGTGNTIYF

clone size: NA
V gene: TRBV4-3
J gene: TRBJ2-7
CDR3 protein: CASSQDGVVWQYF

clone size: NA
V gene: TRBV6-1
J gene: TRBJ2-2
CDR3 protein: CASSARPGLVTGELFF

clone size: NA
V gene: TRBV19
J gene: TRBJ2-7
CDR3 protein: CASSLGLAGDLLTYEQYF

clone size: NA
V gene: TRBV5-6
J gene: TRBJ1-2
CDR3 protein: CASRRSSGYGYTF

clone size: NA
V gene: TRBV7-3
J gene: TRBJ1-4
CDR3 protein: CASSLSKGPVPNEKLFF

clone size: NA
V gene: TRBV7-7
J gene: TRBJ1-1
CDR3 protein: CASSLGKNTEAFF

clone size: few
V gene: TRBV30
J gene: TRBJ2-2
CDR3 protein: CAWSPAGELFF

clone size: NA
V gene: TRBV9
J gene: TRBJ2-5
CDR3 protein: CASSLRTSGQETQYF

clone size: NA
V gene: TRBV15
J gene: TRBJ2-1
CDR3 protein: CATSSGTSGRYNEQFF

clone size: NA
V gene: TRBV4-3
J gene: TRBJ2-3
CDR3 protein: CASSQAVWGGTSTDTQYF

clone size: NA
V gene: TRBV28
J gene: TRBJ1-2
CDR3 protein: CASMWTGGYYGYTF

clone size: NA
V gene: TRBV5-6
J gene: TRBJ1-5
CDR3 protein: CASSQRWDRGYDQPQHF

clone size: NA
V gene: TRBV3-1/TRBV3-2
J gene: TRBJ2-2
CDR3 protein: CASSQGPGGTGELFF

clone size: NA
V gene: TRBV27
J gene: TRBJ2-3
CDR3 protein: CASRPGTRGDTDTQYF